A single T cell receptor beta chain is shown here with its context. Sequencing was performed with immunoSEQ multiplex PCR; in TCRdb, only in-frame clones are kept and a portion is missing. The table includes 350,000 to 400,000 clones, 89% detected once. The data derive from a study of blood T cell repertoires in COVID-19. Study overall: Sample material is recorded as cDNA or gDNA derived from T cells, B-cell-depleted T cells, or PBMCs.

This sequence originates from a woman in her twenties or thirties with COVID-19, enrolled during active disease. The sample comprised peripheral blood.

The CDR3 region is CASTGAGGTGELFF. The CDR3 bases are TGTGCCTCAACCGGGGCGGGAGGCACCGGGGAGCTGTTTTTT. The chain uses TRBV28 and TRBJ2-2, with TRBD2 identical over 8 bases. Germline trimming cut 11 bases from V and 4 bases from J; bases unmatched to any gene: 9. The germline V gene has CDR1 MDHEN and CDR2 SYDVKM. The length of the CDR3 is 14 residues.